The 13 T cell receptor beta chains given below trace back to one sample, sequenced in a study of blood T cell repertoires in COVID-19. Sequencing was performed with immunoSEQ multiplex PCR; in TCRdb, only in-frame clones are kept and a portion is missing. This sample yields roughly 400,000 clones, of which nearly 90% are seen a single time; about 1.5% belongs to the top ten. Sequenced sample: PBMCs or T cells enriched from blood (not recorded which). The receptors come from a woman younger than 30 who had been exposed to COVID-19.

V and J are TRBV11-3 and TRBJ1-6; 7 nucleotides agree with TRBD1. The V gene end was trimmed by 1 base and the J gene end by 7 bases; junction bases not matched to a gene: 1. The CDR3 is 14 amino acids. Germline loops: CDR1 SGHNT, CDR2 YENEEA. CDR3 DNA: TGTGCCAGCAGCTTAGGGGGACAGAATTCACCCCTCCACTTT. Encoded protein: CASSLGGQNSPLHF. Using reference TRBV11-3 and TRBJ1-6 for the parts outside the CDR3, the full variable domain is EAGVVQSPRYKIIEKKQPVAFWCNPISGHNTLYWYLQNLGQGPELLIRYENEEAVDDSQLPKDRFSAERLKGVDSTLKIQPAELGDSAVYLCASSLGGQNSPLHFGNGTRLTVT.

Here the CDR3 reads CASSSTGTVYEQYF. The CDR3 DNA reads TGCGCCAGCAGCTCAACCGGGACAGTCTACGAGCAGTACTTC. V usage is TRBV5-1 and J usage is TRBJ2-7, with 7 bases fitting TRBD1. V dropped 3 bases and J dropped 3; count of bases not matched to a gene: 6. Germline loops: CDR1 SGHRS, CDR2 YFSETQ. This CDR3 is 14 amino acids long.

V usage is TRBV11-2 and J usage is TRBJ2-2; 8 bases match TRBD1. The CDR3 is 16 residues long. V lost 3 bases and J lost 6; bases outside the gene matches: 9. The germline CDR1 and CDR2 sequences are SGHAT and FQNNGV. The DNA of the CDR3 is TGTGCCAGCAGCTTCCCCGGGACAGGCCAGGCCGGGGAGCTGTTTTTT. Translating gives CASSFPGTGQAGELFF.

This chain links TRBV28 with TRBJ2-5, with D unresolved. From germline, CDR1 is MDHEN and CDR2 SYDVKM. With 6 bases removed from V and 14 bases from J, the gap between germline ends came to 19 bases. The CDR3 is made up of 12 amino acids. The CDR3 here is CASSIGWNSLYF. CDR3 bases: TGTGCCAGCAGCATTGGCTGGAACAGCCTATACTTC.

In its sample, this clone was seen once. V and J are TRBV6-5 and TRBJ1-4; tentative D call: TRBD1 (5 bases). The CDR3 length is 15 residues. V was clipped by 0 bases and J by 4 bases, with 9 bases between them. From germline, CDR1 is MNHEY and CDR2 SVGAGI. DNA of the CDR3: TGTGCCAGCAGTTACTCGGGGGGAGGTAATGAAAAACTGTTTTTT. Translation: CASSYSGGGNEKLFF.

CDR3 amino acids: CAWSVLATGDTQYF. The CDR3 nucleotides read TGTGCCTGGAGTGTTTTAGCGACGGGAGATACGCAGTATTTT. The genes are TRBV30 and TRBJ2-3, with TRBD2 as a possible D gene (5 bases). The germline V and J ends were trimmed by 0 bases and 5 bases, with 12 bases remaining between them. Per the germline V gene, CDR1 is GTSNPN and CDR2 is SVGIG (reference sequence). CDR3 size: 14 residues.

This chain's CDR3 is CASSIAFQIEQFF. CDR3 DNA: TGTGCCAGTAGTATAGCCTTTCAGATCGAGCAGTTCTTC. The V call is TRBV19, the J call TRBJ2-1; D gene uncertain. The CDR3 is made up of 13 amino acids. The germline CDR1 and CDR2 sequences are LNHDA and SQIVND (reference sequence). V lost 1 base and J 10 bases, leaving 11 bases between the germline ends.

The chain uses TRBV27 and TRBJ2-3; the D gene is possibly TRBD2 (6 bases). The CDR3 is 15 amino acids. CDR1 MNHEY and CDR2 SMNVEV come from the germline V gene (reference sequence). V lost 3 bases and J 5 bases, leaving 15 bases between the germline ends. In DNA form, the CDR3 reads TGTGCCAGCAGTTTCTTAGGACTATCGAGAGATACGCAGTATTTT. Translation gives CASSFLGLSRDTQYF.

The rearrangement joins TRBV3-1 (or the pseudogene TRBV3-2) to TRBJ2-1, with 7 bases fitting TRBD2. This CDR3 contains 15 residues. CDR1 is LGHDT and CDR2 is YNNKEL in the germline V gene (reference sequence). The ends lost 1 base at V and 8 bases at J; junction bases unmatched: 8. CDR3 region: CASSQGGRLADEQFF. CDR3 nucleotides: TGTGCCAGCAGCCAAGGTGGCCGGCTAGCGGATGAGCAGTTCTTC.

This chain connects TRBV5-4 to TRBJ1-1; TRBD1 agrees at 8 bases. J was trimmed by 4 bases and V by 4 bases; bases with no gene match: 9. This CDR3 is 15 amino acids long. CDR1 is SGHNT, CDR2 YYREEE, per germline (reference sequence). Here the CDR3 DNA reads TGTGCCAGCAGCCGGACGCAGGGGGCGAGCACTGAAGCTTTCTTT. Translation: CASSRTQGASTEAFF.

This chain connects TRBV7-8 to TRBJ2-1, with TRBD2 as a possible D gene (6 bases). V was trimmed by 5 bases and J by 1 base, leaving 21 bases between them. Germline CDR1 reads SGHVS; CDR2 reads FQNEAQ. The length of the CDR3 is 18 residues. This chain's CDR3 is CASSAGGPPGASYNEQFF. CDR3 nucleotides: TGTGCCAGCAGCGCCGGAGGGCCGCCCGGGGCATCCTACAATGAGCAGTTCTTC.

This sequence joins TRBV7-9 and TRBJ1-3, with unresolved D. Deletions cut 5 bases from V and 5 bases from J, with 7 bases between. CDR3 length equals 12 residues. Germline V gene data show CDR1 as SEHNR and CDR2 as FQNEAQ (reference sequence). The CDR3: CASSEDRNTIYF. The CDR3 nucleotides are TGTGCCAGCAGCGAAGACAGAAACACCATATATTTT.

The chain is built from TRBV7-2 and TRBJ2-5; 7 positions match TRBD2. The CDR3 length is 14 residues. Germline CDR1 and CDR2: SGHTA and FQGNSA. V lost 5 bases and J lost 4; bases outside the gene matches: 7. The CDR3 loop reads CASSPIPGGETQYF. The CDR3 DNA sequence: TGTGCCAGCAGCCCAATCCCGGGAGGAGAGACCCAGTACTTC.